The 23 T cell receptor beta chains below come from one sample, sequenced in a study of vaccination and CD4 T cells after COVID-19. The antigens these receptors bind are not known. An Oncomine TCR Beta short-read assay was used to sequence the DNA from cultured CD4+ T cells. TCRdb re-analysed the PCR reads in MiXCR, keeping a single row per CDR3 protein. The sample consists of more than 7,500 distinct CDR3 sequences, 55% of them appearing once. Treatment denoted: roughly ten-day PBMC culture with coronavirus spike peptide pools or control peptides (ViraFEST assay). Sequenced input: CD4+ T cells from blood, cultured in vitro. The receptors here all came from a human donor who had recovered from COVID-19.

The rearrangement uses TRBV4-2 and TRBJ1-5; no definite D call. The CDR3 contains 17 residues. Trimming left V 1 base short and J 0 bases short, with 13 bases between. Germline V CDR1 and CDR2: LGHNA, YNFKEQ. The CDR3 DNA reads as TGTGCCAGCAGCCAAGGGTTAGGAGGGAATAGCAATCAGCCCCAGCATTTT. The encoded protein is CASSQGLGGNSNQPQHF.

CDR3 DNA: TGTGCCAGCAGCCAGTCTGGGGTTGAAGCTTTCTTT. Protein: CASSQSGVEAFF. The rearrangement links TRBV7-9 to TRBJ1-1; D call uncertain. Germline CDR1 is SEHNR and CDR2 is FQNEAQ (reference sequence). The CDR3 is 12 amino acids. V was pared by 5 bases and J by 7 bases, with 11 bases between.

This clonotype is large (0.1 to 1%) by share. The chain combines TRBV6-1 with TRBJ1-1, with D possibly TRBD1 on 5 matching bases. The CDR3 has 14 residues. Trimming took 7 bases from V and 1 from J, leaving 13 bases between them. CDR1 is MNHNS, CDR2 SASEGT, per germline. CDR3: CASMGGLANTEAFF. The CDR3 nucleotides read TGTGCCAGCATGGGGGGACTGGCGAACACTGAAGCTTTCTTT.

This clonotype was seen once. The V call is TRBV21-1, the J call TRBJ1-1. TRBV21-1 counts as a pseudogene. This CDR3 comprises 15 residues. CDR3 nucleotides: TGTGCCAGCAGCAGCTGTACAGTAATGAACACTGAAGCTTTCTTT. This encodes CASSSCTVMNTEAFF.

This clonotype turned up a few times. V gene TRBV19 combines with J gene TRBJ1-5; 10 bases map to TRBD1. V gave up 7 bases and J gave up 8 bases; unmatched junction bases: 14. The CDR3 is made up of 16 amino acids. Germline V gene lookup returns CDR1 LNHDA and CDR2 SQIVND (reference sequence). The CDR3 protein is CASTNGGTGAGEPQHF. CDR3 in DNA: TGTGCCAGTACGAACGGGGGGACAGGGGCCGGGGAGCCCCAGCATTTT.

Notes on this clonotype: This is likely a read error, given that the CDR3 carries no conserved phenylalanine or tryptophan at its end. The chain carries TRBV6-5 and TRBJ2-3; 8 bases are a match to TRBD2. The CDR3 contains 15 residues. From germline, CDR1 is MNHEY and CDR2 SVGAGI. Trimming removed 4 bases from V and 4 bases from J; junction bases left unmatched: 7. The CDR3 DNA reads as TGTGCCAGCAGTTGGGGCAGCGGGGGCTCAGATACGCAGTATTCT. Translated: CASSWGSGGSDTQYS.

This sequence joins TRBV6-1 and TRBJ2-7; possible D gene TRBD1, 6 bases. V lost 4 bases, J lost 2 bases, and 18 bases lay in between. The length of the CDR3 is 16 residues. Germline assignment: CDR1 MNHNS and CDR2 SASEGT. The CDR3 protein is CASSGSFRTVPYEQYF. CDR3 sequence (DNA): TGTGCCAGCAGTGGAAGCTTTCGGACAGTACCCTACGAGCAGTACTTC.

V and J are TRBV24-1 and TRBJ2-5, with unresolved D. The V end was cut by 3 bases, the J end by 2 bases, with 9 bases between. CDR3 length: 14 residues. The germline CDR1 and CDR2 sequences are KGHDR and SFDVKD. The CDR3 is CATSDVGKQETQYF. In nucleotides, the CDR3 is TGTGCCACCAGTGATGTCGGCAAACAAGAGACCCAGTACTTC.

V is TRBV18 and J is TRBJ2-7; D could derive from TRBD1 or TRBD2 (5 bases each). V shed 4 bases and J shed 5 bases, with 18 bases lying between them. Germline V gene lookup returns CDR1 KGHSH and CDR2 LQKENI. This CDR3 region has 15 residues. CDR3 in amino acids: CASSRRTGRVDEQYF. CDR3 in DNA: TGTGCCAGCTCACGGAGGACGGGGCGCGTCGACGAGCAGTACTTC. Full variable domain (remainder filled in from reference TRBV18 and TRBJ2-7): NAGVMQNPRHLVRRRGQEARLRCSPMKGHSHVYWYRQLPEEGLKFMVYLQKENIIDESGMPKERFSAEFPKEGPSILRIQQVVRGDSAAYFCASSRRTGRVDEQYFGPGTRLTVT.

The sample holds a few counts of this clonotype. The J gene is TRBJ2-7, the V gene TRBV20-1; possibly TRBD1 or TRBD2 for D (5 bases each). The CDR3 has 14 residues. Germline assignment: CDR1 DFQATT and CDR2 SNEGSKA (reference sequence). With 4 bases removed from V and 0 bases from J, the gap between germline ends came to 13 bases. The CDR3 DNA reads TGCAGTGCTAACCGGGACCATAGCTCCTACGAGCAGTACTTC. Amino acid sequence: CSANRDHSSYEQYF.

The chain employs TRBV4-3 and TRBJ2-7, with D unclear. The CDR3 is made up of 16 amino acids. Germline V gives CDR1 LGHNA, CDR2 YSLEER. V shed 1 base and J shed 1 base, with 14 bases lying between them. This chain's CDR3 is CASSQARLPASYEQYF. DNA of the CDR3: TGCGCCAGCAGCCAAGCCCGGCTTCCGGCTTCCTACGAGCAGTACTTC.

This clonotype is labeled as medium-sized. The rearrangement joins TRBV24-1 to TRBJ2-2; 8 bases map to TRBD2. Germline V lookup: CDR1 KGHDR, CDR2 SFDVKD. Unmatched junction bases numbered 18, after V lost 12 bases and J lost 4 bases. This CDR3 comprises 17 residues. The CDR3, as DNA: TGTGCCGCCGCCCAGATCGGGAGGGCCTCGGGCACCGGGGAGCTGTTTTTT. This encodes CAAAQIGRASGTGELFF.

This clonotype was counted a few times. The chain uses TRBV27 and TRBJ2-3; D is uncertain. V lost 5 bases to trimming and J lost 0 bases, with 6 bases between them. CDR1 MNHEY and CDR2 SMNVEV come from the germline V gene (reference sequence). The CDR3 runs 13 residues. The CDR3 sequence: CASSGSSTDTQYF. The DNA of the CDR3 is TGTGCCAGCAGTGGTTCTAGCACAGATACGCAGTATTTT.

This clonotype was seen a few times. The CDR3 DNA sequence: TGTGCCAGCAGTAATCCGGGACGCTCAGTCGGCTACACCTTC. This gives the protein CASSNPGRSVGYTF. V and J are TRBV12-3 or TRBV12-4 and TRBJ1-2; TRBD1 is a possible D gene (5 bases). This CDR3 contains 14 residues. V lost 5 bases and J 8 bases, leaving 18 bases between the germline ends.

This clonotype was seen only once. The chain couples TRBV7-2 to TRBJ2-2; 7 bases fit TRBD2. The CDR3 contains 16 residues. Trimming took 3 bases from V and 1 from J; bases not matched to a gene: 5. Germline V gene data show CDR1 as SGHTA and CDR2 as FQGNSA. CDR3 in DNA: TGTGCCAGCAGCTTCTACCAGCGGGGGAACACCGGGGAGCTGTTTTTT. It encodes CASSFYQRGNTGELFF. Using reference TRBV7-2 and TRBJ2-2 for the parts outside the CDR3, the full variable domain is GAGVSQSPSNKVTEKGKDVELRCDPISGHTALYWYRQSLGQGLEFLIYFQGNSAPDKSGLPSDRFSAERTGGSVSTLTIQRTQQEDSAVYLCASSFYQRGNTGELFFGEGSRLTVL.

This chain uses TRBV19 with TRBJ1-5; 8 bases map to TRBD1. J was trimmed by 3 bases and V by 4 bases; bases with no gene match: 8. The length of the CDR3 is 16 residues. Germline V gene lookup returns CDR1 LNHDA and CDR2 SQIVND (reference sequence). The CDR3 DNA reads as TGTGCCAGTAGTACTCGAGACAGGGGCGTCAATCAGCCCCAGCATTTT. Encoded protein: CASSTRDRGVNQPQHF.

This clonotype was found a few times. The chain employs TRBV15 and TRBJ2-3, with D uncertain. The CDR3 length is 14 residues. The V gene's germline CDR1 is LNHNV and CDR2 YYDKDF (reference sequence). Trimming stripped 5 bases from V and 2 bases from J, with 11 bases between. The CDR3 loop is CATSPLEHTDTQYF. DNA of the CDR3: TGTGCCACCAGCCCCCTAGAACACACAGATACGCAGTATTTT.

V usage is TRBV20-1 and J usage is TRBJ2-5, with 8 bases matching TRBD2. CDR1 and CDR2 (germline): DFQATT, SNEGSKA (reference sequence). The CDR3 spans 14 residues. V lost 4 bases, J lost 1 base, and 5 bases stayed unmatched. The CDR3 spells CSAKGSGAQETQYF. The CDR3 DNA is TGCAGTGCTAAAGGTAGCGGGGCCCAAGAGACCCAGTACTTC.

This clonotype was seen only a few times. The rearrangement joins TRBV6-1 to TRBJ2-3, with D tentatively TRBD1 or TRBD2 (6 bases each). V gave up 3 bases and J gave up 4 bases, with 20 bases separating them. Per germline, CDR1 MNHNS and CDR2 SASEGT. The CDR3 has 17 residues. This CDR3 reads CASSDRGSGARADTQYF. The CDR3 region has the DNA TGTGCCAGCAGTGATCGGGGGTCAGGGGCTAGGGCAGATACGCAGTATTTT.

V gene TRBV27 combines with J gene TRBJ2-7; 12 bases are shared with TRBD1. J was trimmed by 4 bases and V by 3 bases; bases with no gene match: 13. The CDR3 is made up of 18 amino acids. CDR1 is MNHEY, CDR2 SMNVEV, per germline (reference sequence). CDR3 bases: TGTGCCAGCAGTTTTGGGACAGGGGGCAGCGGGGAGCCTTACGAGCAGTACTTC. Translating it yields CASSFGTGGSGEPYEQYF.

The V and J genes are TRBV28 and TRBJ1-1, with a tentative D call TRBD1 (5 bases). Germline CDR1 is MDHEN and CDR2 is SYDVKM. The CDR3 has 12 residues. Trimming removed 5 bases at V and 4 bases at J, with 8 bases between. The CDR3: CASSQDSTEAFF. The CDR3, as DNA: TGTGCCAGCAGTCAAGACAGCACTGAAGCTTTCTTT.

CDR3 sequence: CASSLGEYQETQYF. CDR3 nucleotides: TGTGCCAGCAGCTTAGGAGAATACCAAGAGACCCAGTACTTC. The genes are TRBV7-2 and TRBJ2-5; D remains ambiguous. The ends were cut back, 1 base at V and 0 bases at J, with 6 bases in the middle. The CDR3 totals 14 residues. In germline, CDR1 is SGHTA, CDR2 FQGNSA.

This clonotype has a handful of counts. Written as DNA, the CDR3 is TGTGCCAGCAGCCAAGATCTTGCACGGTCACCCCTCCACTTT. It is translated as CASSQDLARSPLHF. The chain carries TRBV14 and TRBJ1-6, with D hard to call. Germline V gives CDR1 SGHDN, CDR2 FVKESK. The germline V and J ends were trimmed by 0 bases and 10 bases, with 10 bases remaining between them. This CDR3 has 14 amino acids.